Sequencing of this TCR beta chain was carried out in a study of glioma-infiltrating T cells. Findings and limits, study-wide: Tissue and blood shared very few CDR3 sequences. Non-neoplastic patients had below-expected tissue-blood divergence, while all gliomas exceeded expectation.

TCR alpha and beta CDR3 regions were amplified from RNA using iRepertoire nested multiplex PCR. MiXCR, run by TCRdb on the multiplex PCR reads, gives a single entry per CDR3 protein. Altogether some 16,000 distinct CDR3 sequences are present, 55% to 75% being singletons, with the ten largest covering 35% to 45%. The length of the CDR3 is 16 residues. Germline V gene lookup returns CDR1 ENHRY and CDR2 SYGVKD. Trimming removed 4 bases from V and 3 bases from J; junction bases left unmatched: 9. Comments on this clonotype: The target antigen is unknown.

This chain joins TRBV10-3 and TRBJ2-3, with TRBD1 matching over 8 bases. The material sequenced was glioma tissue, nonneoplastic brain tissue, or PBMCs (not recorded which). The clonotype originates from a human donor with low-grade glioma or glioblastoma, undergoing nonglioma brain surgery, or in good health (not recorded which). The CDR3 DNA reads TGTGCCATCAGTGCAGCCGGGACAGGAGGTACAGATACGCAGTATTTT. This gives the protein CAISAAGTGGTDTQYF.